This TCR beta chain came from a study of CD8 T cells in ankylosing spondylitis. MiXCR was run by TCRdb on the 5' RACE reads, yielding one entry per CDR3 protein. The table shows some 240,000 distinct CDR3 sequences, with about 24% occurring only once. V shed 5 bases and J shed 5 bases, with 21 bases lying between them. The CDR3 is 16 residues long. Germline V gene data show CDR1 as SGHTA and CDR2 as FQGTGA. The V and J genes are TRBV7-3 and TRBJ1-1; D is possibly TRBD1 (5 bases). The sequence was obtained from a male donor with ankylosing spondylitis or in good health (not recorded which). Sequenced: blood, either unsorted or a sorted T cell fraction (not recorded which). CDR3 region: CASSPETAGRGTEAFF. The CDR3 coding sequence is TGTGCCAGCAGCCCAGAAACCGCAGGGCGAGGAACTGAAGCTTTCTTT.